This T cell receptor beta chain was identified during a study of T cell responses to AZD1222 COVID-19 vaccine. Study conclusions and caveats: Donors were largely white British and mainly female; clonal diversity was possibly underestimated. Baseline testing showed seropositivity in only six or seven AZD1222 recipients. Spike-specific TCR depth and breadth grew after two AZD1222 doses. Unmutated regions of variants are reportedly targeted by nearly half of spike-specific TCRs.

This clone was detected many times. Its antigen is currently unknown. Here immunoSEQ multiplex PCR was the method, and the copy in TCRdb shows in-frame clones only, minus some. The table lists some 97,000 clones, roughly 89% of them singletons. This sequence was found in an adult in good health. Sample: peripheral blood, taken on day 0 of AZD1222 vaccination.

CDR3 in amino acids: CASSLSGTQETQYF. The CDR3 DNA reads TGTGCCAGCAGCTTATCAGGGACACAAGAGACCCAGTACTTC. This chain joins TRBV7-9 and TRBJ2-5; weak D call: TRBD1 (6 bases). This CDR3 contains 14 residues. The germline gives CDR1 SEHNR, CDR2 FQNEAQ (reference sequence). Trimming removed 2 bases at V and 2 bases at J, with 9 bases between.